These 22 T cell receptor beta chains share one sample of origin, sequenced in a study of Ad26.COV2.S vaccination and SARS-CoV-2 variants (dated by TCRdb to the early 2020s). The treatment or condition label on this specimen signifies: around 19 received Ad26.COV2.S at low or high dose, single or two shots; five or six received placebo; per-sample allocation not given. Repertoires of vaccine and placebo recipients were sequenced from samples collected on day 63 after the first injection. Library generation was performed with the immunoSEQ multiplex PCR assay. As stored in TCRdb, this immuneACCESS dataset retains in-frame rearrangements with V and J assigned. A fraction of the clones does not appear; measured against another copy, unresolved V genes explain less than half of the discrepancy, and the remainder lacks a known reason. Within this sample are fewer than 800,000 clones, with approximately 88% of them counted one time only. The ten largest clones represent around 1.4% of the sample.

Material: peripheral blood, obtained in a trial of Ad26.COV2.S vaccine versus placebo. The receptors stem from a person aged 18-60 years who received the Ad26.COV2.S COVID-19 vaccine or a placebo.

The V call is TRBV29-1, the J call TRBJ1-3; D remains ambiguous. V lost 5 bases and J lost 4, with 9 bases in between. The germline V gene encodes CDR1 SQVTM and CDR2 ANQGSEA. The CDR3 is made up of 12 amino acids. CDR3 sequence reads: CSVTLDGNTIYF. The CDR3 DNA reads as TGCAGCGTTACCCTGGACGGAAACACCATATATTTT.

The chain has TRBV30 and TRBJ1-6, with D perhaps matching TRBD1 (5 bases). The CDR3 loop spans 11 amino acids. Germline CDR1 and CDR2: GTSNPN and SVGIG (reference sequence). V shed 0 bases and J shed 14 bases, with 8 bases lying between them. The DNA of the CDR3 is TGTGCCTGGAGTGTAAGGGGCACCCTCCACTTT. Protein sequence: CAWSVRGTLHF. Based on the CDR3 plus reference TRBV30 and TRBJ1-6, the full variable domain is SQTIHQWPATLVQPVGSPLSLECTVEGTSNPNLYWYRQAAGRGLQLLFYSVGIGQISSEVPQNLSASRPQDRQFILSSKKLLLSDSGFYLCAWSVRGTLHFGNGTRLTVT.

This chain joins TRBV12-3 or TRBV12-4 and TRBJ2-5; D is unresolved. The CDR3 runs to 11 residues. Trimming stripped 6 bases from V and 4 bases from J, with 6 bases between. CDR3 nucleotides: TGTGCCAGCAGCTATGGAGAGACCCAGTACTTC. It is translated as CASSYGETQYF.

The V gene is TRBV2, the J gene TRBJ2-4, with TRBD1 matching over 7 bases. Looked up from germline, CDR1 is SNHLY and CDR2 is FYNNEI. The CDR3 is 16 amino acids. Losses at the gene ends were 4 bases for V and 5 bases for J; bases not matched to a gene: 11. CDR3 sequence: CASSVRTGVKENIQYF. The CDR3 DNA is TGTGCCAGCAGTGTACGGACAGGAGTAAAAGAAAACATTCAGTACTTC.

J is TRBJ1-4 and V is TRBV6-5, with D unclear. This CDR3 contains 14 residues. Per the germline V gene, CDR1 is MNHEY and CDR2 is SVGAGI. V dropped 3 bases and J dropped 6 bases, with 11 bases sitting between them. The chain's CDR3 is CASSYREKDEKLFF. Here the CDR3 DNA reads TGTGCCAGCAGTTATCGGGAGAAAGATGAAAAACTGTTTTTT.

The chain uses TRBV4-2 and TRBJ1-1; 7 bases map to TRBD1. V lost 1 base, J lost 2 bases, and 4 bases stayed unmatched. This CDR3 is 15 amino acids long. Germline V gene sequence: CDR1 LGHNA, CDR2 YNFKEQ. In DNA form, the CDR3 reads TGTGCCAGCAGCCAAGGGCCAGGGGGAAACACTGAAGCTTTCTTT. Translation: CASSQGPGGNTEAFF.

The chain joins TRBV5-1 to TRBJ1-4; unclear D gene. Trimming shortened V by 1 base and J by 0 bases, and 7 bases separated the two germline ends. Germline lookup yields CDR1 SGHRS and CDR2 YFSETQ. This CDR3 has 15 residues. CDR3 in amino acids: CASSLMQATNEKLFF. The CDR3 region has the DNA TGCGCCAGCAGCTTGATGCAGGCAACTAATGAAAAACTGTTTTTT.

V gene TRBV6-2 or TRBV6-3 combines with J gene TRBJ2-1; the match to TRBD2 covers 11 bases. The CDR3 sequence is 17 residues long. Germline CDR1 is MNHEY and CDR2 is SVGEGT. V was clipped by 2 bases and J by 10 bases; unmatched bases: 13. The CDR3 DNA sequence: TGTGCCAGCAGTTACGGTGCTAGCGGGGGGTCAGGTTGGGAGCAGTTCTTC. Protein sequence: CASSYGASGGSGWEQFF.

This sequence joins TRBV10-1 and TRBJ2-1, with 7 bases lining up with TRBD2. The CDR3 covers 14 residues. V trimming: 2 bases; J trimming: 6 bases; junction bases outside the gene matches: 4. Germline values: CDR1 WNHNN, CDR2 SYGVQD (reference sequence). The DNA for the CDR3 is TGCGCCAGCAGTGAGGGCGGGAGTCTCAATGAGCAGTTCTTC. This encodes CASSEGGSLNEQFF.

The genes are TRBV2 and TRBJ1-5; 7 bases fit TRBD1. V was clipped by 6 bases and J by 6 bases; unmatched bases: 11. Germline V gene sequence: CDR1 SNHLY, CDR2 FYNNEI. CDR3 size: 15 residues. The CDR3 loop is CASSLGGGHTQPQHF. In DNA, the CDR3 is TGTGCCAGCAGCCTTGGAGGGGGCCACACTCAGCCCCAGCATTTT. Using reference TRBV2 and TRBJ1-5 for the parts outside the CDR3, the full variable domain is EPEVTQTPSHQVTQMGQEVILRCVPISNHLYFYWYRQILGQKVEFLVSFYNNEISEKSEIFDDQFSVERPDGSNFTLKIRSTKLEDSAMYFCASSLGGGHTQPQHFGDGTRLSIL.

The rearrangement joins TRBV7-8 to TRBJ2-7; 7 nucleotides line up with TRBD1. This CDR3 is 15 amino acids long. The V and J ends lost 5 bases and 3 bases, in that order; junction bases with no gene match: 10. Germline V gene data show CDR1 as SGHVS and CDR2 as FQNEAQ. This chain's CDR3 is CASSPLTGRGYEQYF. CDR3 coding DNA: TGTGCCAGCAGCCCCTTGACAGGGAGAGGCTACGAGCAGTACTTC.

This clone was detected once. This chain uses TRBV7-2 with TRBJ1-6, with D possibly TRBD1 on 6 matching bases. The V gene's germline CDR1 is SGHTA and CDR2 FQGNSA. V was pared by 7 bases and J by 6 bases, with 13 bases between. CDR3 length equals 14 residues. CDR3 DNA sequence: TGTGCCAGCAACCCGGACAGTAGTAATTCACCCCTCCACTTT. Translation: CASNPDSSNSPLHF. The complete variable domain, with remaining parts taken from reference TRBV7-2 and TRBJ1-6, reads GAGVSQSPSNKVTEKGKDVELRCDPISGHTALYWYRQSLGQGLEFLIYFQGNSAPDKSGLPSDRFSAERTGGSVSTLTIQRTQQEDSAVYLCASNPDSSNSPLHFGNGTRLTVT.

This chain uses TRBV7-9 with TRBJ2-2; D is ambiguous. The germline V gene has CDR1 SEHNR and CDR2 FQNEAQ (reference sequence). V gave up 11 bases and J gave up 6 bases, with 10 bases separating them. The CDR3 has 11 residues. The chain's CDR3 is CAQFGSGELFF. The CDR3 region has the DNA TGTGCCCAATTCGGGTCCGGGGAGCTGTTTTTT.

The chain links TRBV21-1 to TRBJ2-7; TRBD2, the table's D call, lacks a check against the DNA. TRBV21-1 is a pseudogene. This CDR3 is 15 amino acids long. CDR3 loop: CASSDPTVYVYEQYF. DNA for the CDR3: TGTGCCAGCAGCGACCCGACTGTCTACGTCTACGAGCAGTACTTC.

The chain has TRBV7-4 and TRBJ1-5; TRBD1 agrees at 7 bases. With 1 base clipped from V and 0 bases from J, the junction kept 12 bases outside the gene matches. This CDR3 is built from 19 residues. The germline V gene has CDR1 SGHVT and CDR2 SQSDAQ. CDR3 residues: CASSLDRQGGKYSNQPQHF. The CDR3 bases are TGTGCCAGCAGCTTAGATAGGCAGGGGGGAAAGTATAGCAATCAGCCCCAGCATTTT.

The chain links TRBV29-1 to TRBJ1-1; 7 bases fit TRBD1. The CDR3 length is 14 residues. V dropped 5 bases and J dropped 3; count of bases not matched to a gene: 9. The germline V gene has CDR1 SQVTM and CDR2 ANQGSEA. CDR3: CSVSWDSKYTEAFF. The DNA for the CDR3 is TGCAGCGTTTCCTGGGACAGCAAATACACTGAAGCTTTCTTT.

This clone has just one count. The gene calls are TRBV20-1 and TRBJ2-3, with no clear D. Looked up from germline, CDR1 is DFQATT and CDR2 is SNEGSKA (reference sequence). This CDR3 region has 13 residues. Trimming removed 3 bases from V and 4 bases from J, with 11 bases in between. CDR3 DNA: TGCAGTGCTAGTCCCGAGGCACCAGATACGCAGTATTTT. It is translated as CSASPEAPDTQYF.

CDR3 in DNA: TGTGCCAGCAGCTCCCGGACAGGGGGCCATGAGCAGTTCTTC. This gives the protein CASSSRTGGHEQFF. The chain couples TRBV7-9 to TRBJ2-1; 11 nucleotides match TRBD1. In germline, CDR1 is SEHNR, CDR2 FQNEAQ (reference sequence). The trim removed 4 bases at V and 8 bases at J, leaving 4 bases unmatched. The CDR3 loop spans 14 amino acids.

CDR3 sequence (DNA): TGTGCCAGCAGCTTCCACACCTCCTACGAGCAGTACTTC. This codes for CASSFHTSYEQYF. The V and J genes are TRBV7-9 and TRBJ2-7; D is undetermined. Trimming removed 3 bases at V and 0 bases at J, with 6 bases between. Germline CDR1 is SEHNR and CDR2 is FQNEAQ (reference sequence). This CDR3 has 13 residues.

This rearrangement joins TRBV7-2 to TRBJ1-5; perhaps TRBD1 as D (5 bases). Trimming cost V 4 bases and J 0 bases, with 13 bases left between them. Germline CDR1 reads SGHTA; CDR2 reads FQGNSA. The CDR3 extends over 16 amino acids. In nucleotides, the CDR3 is TGTGCCAGCAGCTCCAGGGTTGGAGGTAGCAATCAGCCCCAGCATTTT. Its protein product is CASSSRVGGSNQPQHF.

A word on this clone: This CDR3 is also generated by other DNA sequences in the sample. The chain links TRBV5-4 to TRBJ2-1; D remains ambiguous. The germline V gene has CDR1 SGHNT and CDR2 YYREEE (reference sequence). The CDR3 length is 11 residues. V was trimmed by 0 bases and J by 10 bases, leaving 5 bases between them. In nucleotides, the CDR3 is TGTGCCAGCAGCTTGGATTCCGAGCAGTTCTTC. It yields the protein CASSLDSEQFF. Full variable domain (missing parts from reference TRBV5-4 and TRBJ2-1): ETGVTQSPTHLIKTRGQQVTLRCSSQSGHNTVSWYQQALGQGPQFIFQYYREEENGRGNFPPRFSGLQFPNYSSELNVNALELDDSALYLCASSLDSEQFFGPGTRLTVL.

V usage is TRBV4-1 and J usage is TRBJ2-5; 12 bases map to TRBD2. Germline V gene sequence: CDR1 MGHRA, CDR2 YSYEKL. Unmatched junction bases numbered 1, after V lost 3 bases and J lost 2 bases. The CDR3 consists of 15 residues. The CDR3 is CASSQTSGGQETQYF. As DNA, the CDR3 is TGCGCCAGCAGCCAGACTAGCGGGGGACAAGAGACCCAGTACTTC.